This TCR beta chain was observed in a study of T cells in Graves' hyperthyroidism and ophthalmopathy. For this clonotype: Antigen: not known.

Study outcomes and limitations: Ophthalmopathy stood apart from stable hyperthyroidism in a 13 V-J model.

V was trimmed by 5 bases and J by 2 bases, leaving 12 bases between them. The CDR3 runs 14 residues. Amplification of TCR beta CDR3 regions was performed using RNA transcripts as template. TCR CDR3 regions were first amplified by RT-PCR with HTBI primers. MiXCR was run by TCRdb on the multiplex PCR reads, yielding one entry per CDR3 protein. The table has hundreds of thousands of distinct CDR3 sequences, about 38% seen once; the top ten hold approximately 8.7%. The chain employs TRBV12-3 or TRBV12-4 and TRBJ2-5, with D unresolved. The sequencing sample was made of blood. The receptor was derived from a man younger than 35 with Graves' hyperthyroidism. The CDR3 spells CASSPIVPQETQYF. The CDR3 bases are TGTGCCAGCAGTCCGATAGTCCCACAAGAGACCCAGTACTTC.